This T cell receptor (beta chain) stems from a study of blood T cell repertoires in COVID-19. Study as a whole: COVID-19 samples collected from the United States, Italy and Spain covered acute and convalescent phases. Nucleic acid was either cDNA or gDNA, and it came from T cells, B-cell-depleted T cells, or PBMCs.

The authors' processing: Amplified reference gene primers provided the basis for estimating nucleated cell counts. The method was immunoSEQ multiplex PCR; TCRdb's version includes in-frame clones alone and lacks a portion of them. V and J calls and clone size are as listed in that table; D and trimming were resolved from the DNA. The sample has under 300,000 clones, roughly four fifths seen once. Material: peripheral blood. The sequence was collected from a woman aged 18-29 years with acute or convalescent COVID-19.

The CDR3 region has the DNA TGTGCCAGCAGCTTGGTGGCTAGCGGGAGGGGCGAGCAGTACTTC. Translating it yields CASSLVASGRGEQYF. The J gene is TRBJ2-7, the V gene TRBV5-6; TRBD2 aligns across 12 bases. V was clipped by 0 bases and J by 6 bases; unmatched bases: 4. CDR1 is SGHDT and CDR2 is YYEEEE in the germline V gene. The CDR3 loop spans 15 amino acids. Complete variable domain (other parts from reference TRBV5-6 and TRBJ2-7): DAGVTQSPTHLIKTRGQQVTLRCSPKSGHDTVSWYQQALGQGPQFIFQYYEEEERQRGNFPDRFSGHQFPNYSSELNVNALLLGDSALYLCASSLVASGRGEQYFGPGTRLTVT.